Listed below are T cell receptor beta chains from one sample, sequenced in a study of CD4 T cells in relation to SARS-CoV-2 and coronaviruses. Using immunoSEQ multiplex PCR, the repertoire was profiled, and TCRdb retains in-frame clones only, with some absent. The sample has some 44,000 clones, almost 85% seen once; the top ten hold more than 1.4%. These TCRs' antigens remain unknown. The material sequenced was naive CD4+ T cells from PBMCs, cultured in vitro. The receptors were gathered from an adult with COVID-19. CDR3s include the opening cysteine and the closing phenylalanine or tryptophan. D genes are given only for firm matches. Where a row states a size, it is once, few, many or the class of an expanded clone; other rows omit it.

V,J,size,D,length,CDR3,DNA
TRBV5-1,TRBJ2-1,NA,TRBD2,15,CASSPLAGAYNEQFF,TGCGCCAGCAGCCCGCTAGCGGGAGCCTACAATGAGCAGTTCTTC
TRBV28,TRBJ1-1,once,NA,14,CASVKGGAGTEAFF,TGTGCCAGCGTTAAGGGGGGGGCGGGCACTGAAGCTTTCTTT
TRBV7-2,TRBJ1-5,NA,NA,16,CASTLDGTLLNQPQHF,TGTGCCAGCACCCTGGACGGAACCTTGCTCAATCAGCCCCAGCATTTT
TRBV25-1,TRBJ2-3,once,NA,16,CASSDRRGLRADTQYF,TGTGCCAGCAGTGACAGGAGGGGTCTTAGGGCAGATACGCAGTATTTT
TRBV6-2/TRBV6-3,TRBJ1-5,NA,TRBD1,14,CASSPDRGIQPQHF,TGTGCCAGCAGCCCTGACAGGGGAATTCAGCCCCAGCATTTT
TRBV7-3,TRBJ2-1,NA,TRBD2,17,CASSFLGSREAPSEQFF,TGTGCCAGCAGCTTTCTGGGTTCCCGGGAGGCCCCCTCTGAGCAGTTCTTC
TRBV4-1,TRBJ2-5,NA,NA,15,CASSRRQAPGETQYF,TGCGCCAGCAGCCGTAGACAGGCACCGGGGGAGACCCAGTACTTC
TRBV7-9,TRBJ2-1,NA,NA,17,CASTPGTQRALNNEQFF,TGTGCCAGCACCCCCGGGACTCAGCGCGCCCTGAACAATGAGCAGTTCTTC
TRBV7-8,TRBJ2-5,NA,TRBD1,13,CAIARGRGETQYF,TGTGCCATTGCCAGGGGGCGCGGGGAGACCCAGTACTTC
TRBV4-2,TRBJ2-7,NA,NA,18,CASSQDLPTEDFSYEQYF,TGTGCCAGCAGCCAAGATCTGCCGACAGAAGATTTCTCCTACGAGCAGTACTTC
TRBV6-6,TRBJ1-2,NA,TRBD1,15,CASSSAPTGYRGYTF,TGTGCCAGCAGCTCCGCCCCGACAGGGTATCGTGGCTACACCTTC
TRBV29-1,TRBJ2-5,NA,TRBD2,16,CSASPGLAGGRETQYF,TGCAGCGCCTCACCAGGACTAGCGGGAGGCCGGGAGACCCAGTACTTC
TRBV11-2,TRBJ2-4,NA,TRBD2,17,CASSLILAGNNKNIQYF,TGTGCCAGCAGCTTGATCCTAGCGGGGAATAACAAAAACATTCAGTACTTC
TRBV5-4,TRBJ2-5,NA,NA,16,CASSSGTGTNMKTQYF,TGTGCCAGCAGCAGCGGGACAGGAACCAACATGAAGACCCAGTACTTC
TRBV19,TRBJ2-7,NA,TRBD1,14,CASSQQGYSYEQYF,TGTGCCAGTAGCCAACAGGGGTACTCCTACGAGCAGTACTTC
TRBV21-1,TRBJ2-1,NA,NA,12,CASSKGAGEQFF,TGTGCCAGCAGCAAAGGAGCTGGCGAGCAGTTCTTC
TRBV28,TRBJ1-5,few,NA,15,CASSPLGGGNQPQHF,TGTGCCAGCAGTCCCCTGGGGGGTGGCAATCAGCCCCAGCATTTT
TRBV9,TRBJ1-1,once,NA,15,CASSVAVGGDTEAFF,TGTGCCAGCAGCGTAGCGGTAGGGGGGGACACTGAAGCTTTCTTT
TRBV5-4,TRBJ2-7,NA,NA,13,CASSFQGSGEQYF,TGTGCCAGCAGCTTCCAGGGAAGCGGCGAGCAGTACTTC
TRBV7-9,TRBJ1-3,NA,NA,16,CASSLGGGPSGNTIYF,TGTGCCAGCAGCTTAGGTGGGGGTCCTTCTGGAAACACCATATATTTT
TRBV6-4,TRBJ2-3,NA,NA,13,CASSDSGADTQYF,TGTGCCAGCAGTGACTCGGGGGCAGATACGCAGTATTTT
TRBV3-1/TRBV3-2,TRBJ2-7,NA,NA,11,CASSQAYEQYF,TGTGCCAGCAGCCAAGCCTACGAGCAGTACTTC
TRBV6-4,TRBJ2-3,NA,NA,14,CASSVSGSTDTQYF,TGTGCCAGCAGTGTTTCAGGAAGCACAGATACGCAGTATTTT
TRBV9,TRBJ2-7,NA,NA,14,CASSQTGGGYEQYF,TGTGCCAGCAGCCAGACCGGGGGCGGGTACGAGCAGTACTTC
TRBV7-2,TRBJ1-3,NA,NA,14,CASSRSSSGNTIYF,TGTGCCAGCAGCCGCAGTTCGTCTGGAAACACCATATATTTT
TRBV3-1/TRBV3-2,TRBJ1-4,NA,NA,14,CASSPGSLNEKLFF,TGTGCCAGCAGCCCCGGCAGTCTTAATGAAAAACTGTTTTTT
TRBV30,TRBJ1-2,NA,NA,13,CAWSTQSTYGYTF,TGTGCCTGGAGTACACAGAGCACATATGGCTACACCTTC
TRBV13,TRBJ2-1,NA,NA,18,CASSQLWGEAQSYNEQFF,TGTGCCAGCAGCCAGCTGTGGGGGGAGGCCCAGTCCTACAATGAGCAGTTCTTC
TRBV4-1,TRBJ1-2,few,TRBD1,16,CASSQPVSGQGYGYTF,TGCGCCAGCAGCCAACCTGTATCGGGACAGGGCTATGGCTACACCTTC
TRBV14,TRBJ1-1,NA,NA,16,CASSPFRGEVNTEAFF,TGTGCCAGCAGCCCATTTCGGGGGGAGGTGAACACTGAAGCTTTCTTT
TRBV6-2/TRBV6-3,TRBJ2-5,NA,NA,13,CASSARGGTEPDF,TGTGCCAGCAGTGCCCGAGGTGGCACAGAACCAGACTTC
TRBV9,TRBJ2-7,NA,NA,14,CASSVGLPAYEQYF,TGTGCCAGCAGCGTAGGTCTTCCCGCCTACGAGCAGTACTTC
TRBV24-1,TRBJ1-6,NA,TRBD1,15,CATSDPGQGSSPLHF,TGTGCCACCAGTGACCCGGGACAGGGAAGTTCACCCCTCCACTTT
TRBV10-3,TRBJ2-7,few,NA,13,CAISESISYEQYF,TGTGCCATCAGTGAGTCGATCTCCTACGAGCAGTACTTC
TRBV30,TRBJ2-1,NA,NA,11,CAWSVRFEQFF,TGTGCCTGGAGTGTACGGTTTGAGCAGTTCTTC
TRBV19,TRBJ2-1,NA,TRBD2,15,CASRSWTSGRAEQFF,TGTGCCAGTAGGTCATGGACTAGCGGGAGGGCCGAGCAGTTCTTC
TRBV7-3,TRBJ1-1,NA,NA,13,CASSPDGTRGAFF,TGTGCCAGCAGTCCCGACGGCACGAGAGGAGCTTTCTTT
TRBV9,TRBJ2-5,NA,NA,14,CASSLDPSQETQYF,TGTGCCAGCAGCCTGGACCCCAGCCAGGAGACCCAGTACTTC
TRBV6-5,TRBJ1-1,few,TRBD1,15,CASSYFTGGSSEAFF,TGTGCCAGCAGTTACTTTACAGGGGGCTCTTCTGAAGCTTTCTTT
TRBV7-2,TRBJ2-1,NA,NA,15,CASSPQGGPYNEQFF,TGTGCCAGCAGCCCACAAGGGGGGCCCTACAATGAGCAGTTCTTC
TRBV9,TRBJ2-2,NA,TRBD2,17,CASSVTSGSFFSGELFF,TGTGCCAGCAGCGTGACTAGCGGGAGTTTTTTCTCCGGGGAGCTGTTTTTT
TRBV28,TRBJ2-5,NA,NA,14,CAKATRDKQETQYF,TGTGCCAAGGCTACCAGGGACAAACAAGAGACCCAGTACTTC
TRBV19,TRBJ1-5,large,NA,17,CASKGRQGNYSNQPQHF,TGTGCCAGTAAAGGGCGCCAGGGGAACTATAGCAATCAGCCCCAGCATTTT
TRBV12-3/TRBV12-4,TRBJ2-4,NA,NA,12,CASGGGKNIQYF,TGTGCCAGCGGAGGAGGGAAAAACATTCAGTACTTC
TRBV28,TRBJ2-7,NA,TRBD2,18,CASSPPDPGTSGTYEQYF,TGTGCCAGCAGTCCCCCCGACCCCGGGACTAGCGGCACCTACGAGCAGTACTTC
TRBV7-3,TRBJ2-3,NA,TRBD2,16,CASSLASGAGATTQYF,TGTGCCAGCAGCTTAGCCTCCGGGGCGGGAGCCACGACGCAGTATTTT
TRBV11-1,TRBJ2-7,NA,NA,14,CASSLNGQVYEQYF,TGTGCCAGCAGCTTAAATGGCCAGGTCTACGAGCAGTACTTC
TRBV2,TRBJ2-5,NA,NA,19,CASSALAGFIFMGKETQYF,TGTGCCAGCAGTGCTCTAGCTGGGTTTATCTTTATGGGTAAAGAGACCCAGTACTTC
TRBV3-1/TRBV3-2,TRBJ2-1,NA,NA,12,CASSQGDNEQFF,TGTGCCAGCAGCCAAGGAGACAATGAGCAGTTCTTC
TRBV5-1,TRBJ2-1,NA,TRBD2,15,CASSPLAGVANEQFF,TGCGCCAGCAGCCCACTAGCGGGAGTGGCGAATGAGCAGTTCTTC
TRBV16,TRBJ1-1,NA,TRBD1,17,CASSHGTGGKNGTEAFF,TGTGCCAGCAGCCATGGGACAGGGGGTAAGAACGGCACTGAAGCTTTCTTT
TRBV5-1,TRBJ2-7,few,TRBD2,15,CASSLLAGLLGEQYF,TGCGCCAGCAGCCTACTAGCGGGGCTTTTGGGTGAGCAGTACTTC
TRBV5-1,TRBJ2-3,once,NA,16,CASSLYLTRSTDTQYF,TGCGCCAGCAGCTTGTACCTCACTCGGAGCACAGATACGCAGTATTTT
TRBV9,TRBJ1-1,NA,TRBD1,17,CASSDIPGQGYNTEAFF,TGTGCCAGCAGCGATATACCGGGACAGGGGTATAACACTGAAGCTTTCTTT
TRBV6-2/TRBV6-3,TRBJ2-7,NA,TRBD2,17,CASSDSGLAGVRYEQYF,TGTGCCAGCAGTGACTCGGGACTAGCGGGAGTACGCTACGAGCAGTACTTC
TRBV2,TRBJ2-5,NA,NA,15,CASELGGSYQETQYF,TGTGCCAGCGAGTTGGGGGGTTCGTACCAAGAGACCCAGTACTTC
TRBV6-6,TRBJ2-6,NA,TRBD1,22,CASSYSIRTGITSTSGANVLTF,TGTGCCAGCAGCTATAGCATTAGGACAGGGATAACGAGTACCTCTGGGGCCAACGTCCTGACTTTC